A single sample is the source of the 8 T cell receptor beta chains below, sequenced in a study of cytomegalovirus exposure and HLA in healthy donors. The PCR contained 60 Vbeta and 13 Jbeta primers. Produced via immunoSEQ multiplex PCR; TCRdb's table is partial and in-frame only. The sample includes 100,000 to 150,000 clones. Sequenced: PBMCs. Receptor source: a woman in her forties in good health and CMV-seronegative.

V usage is TRBV10-3 and J usage is TRBJ2-3, with no clear D. Germline-derived CDR1 and CDR2 are ENHRY and SYGVKD. The ends were cut back, 4 bases at V and 0 bases at J, with 8 bases in the middle. The CDR3 contains 14 residues. CDR3 bases: TGTGCCATCAGTGCGGGTTTTAGCACAGATACGCAGTATTTT. This gives the protein CAISAGFSTDTQYF.

A note on this clone: This same CDR3 is encoded by further DNA sequences in the sample. V usage is TRBV6-6 and J usage is TRBJ1-1; 8 bases are a match to TRBD1. Germline CDR1 reads MNHNY; CDR2 reads SVGAGI (reference sequence). The CDR3 covers 14 residues. CDR3 sequence (DNA): TGTGGGACGCACAGGGGGGTAGGTAGTACTGAAGCTTTCTTT. Protein sequence: CGTHRGVGSTEAFF.

V gene TRBV7-2 combines with J gene TRBJ1-1, with D unclear. V was shortened by 5 bases and J by 6 bases, with 19 bases between the two germline ends. This CDR3 contains 15 residues. Germline CDR1 SGHTA, CDR2 FQGNSA. DNA for the CDR3: TGTGCCAGCAGCCCTTGGGGAGGCGCCAAAGCTGAAGCTTTCTTT. Its protein is CASSPWGGAKAEAFF.

This rearrangement joins TRBV15 to TRBJ2-1; D perhaps matches TRBD2 (5 bases). The CDR3 contains 12 residues. CDR1 is LNHNV and CDR2 is YYDKDF in the germline V gene (reference sequence). With 1 base removed from V and 10 bases from J, the gap between germline ends came to 8 bases. The CDR3 DNA sequence: TGTGCCACCAGCAGAGTCCGAGGGGAGCAGTTCTTC. Translated: CATSRVRGEQFF.

The chain is built from TRBV7-6 and TRBJ2-1; a weak D match, TRBD1 (5 bases). Germline V lookup: CDR1 SGHVS, CDR2 FNYEAQ. Trimming removed 10 bases at V and 2 bases at J, with 12 bases between. The length of the CDR3 is 13 residues. The DNA for the CDR3 is TGTGCCACCGCCCAGGGAACCTACAATGAGCAGTTCTTC. Its protein product is CATAQGTYNEQFF. The complete variable domain, with remaining parts taken from reference TRBV7-6 and TRBJ2-1, reads GAGVSQSPRYKVTKRGQDVALRCDPISGHVSLYWYRQALGQGPEFLTYFNYEAQQDKSGLPNDRFSAERPEGSISTLTIQRTEQRDSAMYRCATAQGTYNEQFFGPGTRLTVL.

This chain uses TRBV7-8 with TRBJ2-2; 7 bases agree with TRBD1. From germline, CDR1 is SGHVS and CDR2 FQNEAQ. The CDR3 sequence is 14 residues long. V was pared by 5 bases and J by 6 bases, with 6 bases of the junction left unmatched. The CDR3 nucleotides are TGTGCCAGCAGCCGACAGGGTACCGCCGGGGAGCTGTTTTTT. It yields the protein CASSRQGTAGELFF.

The rearrangement joins TRBV19 to TRBJ2-2, with 7 nucleotides matching TRBD2. CDR3 length: 17 residues. J was trimmed by 7 bases and V by 9 bases; bases with no gene match: 20. Germline assignment: CDR1 LNHDA and CDR2 SQIVND (reference sequence). CDR3 bases: TGTGCCAGCCAAACCCGAAGCGGGGCAGCGAGGGGCGGGGAGCTGTTTTTT. Translated, it gives CASQTRSGAARGGELFF.

The gene calls are TRBV5-1 and TRBJ1-1, with 7 bases that match TRBD1. Germline trimming cut 7 bases from V and 3 bases from J; bases unmatched to any gene: 6. Germline V gene sequence: CDR1 SGHRS, CDR2 YFSETQ. CDR3 size: 13 residues. The CDR3 reads CASGRQGDTEAFF. The CDR3 DNA is TGCGCCAGCGGACGACAGGGCGACACTGAAGCTTTCTTT. The full variable domain, with the rest looked up from reference TRBV5-1 and TRBJ1-1, is KAGVTQTPRYLIKTRGQQVTLSCSPISGHRSVSWYQQTPGQGLQFLFEYFSETQRNKGNFPGRFSGRQFSNSRSEMNVSTLELGDSALYLCASGRQGDTEAFFGQGTRLTVV.